The 14 T cell receptor beta chains presented below share a single source sample, sequenced in a study of post-analysis software for immune sequencing data. Study-wide findings and caveats: Controls showed lower frequencies than patients for five TRBV segments, and TRBV5-6, TRBV5-1 and TRBV20-1 were among these.

No cognate antigen is known for these TCRs. Included in the TCR beta cDNA libraries were unique molecular identifiers. TCRdb reprocessed the PCR reads via MiXCR and lists one record per CDR3 protein. The sample shows a few hundred thousand distinct CDR3 sequences, around 34% of them seen only once. Sequencing was performed on blood. These receptor sequences come from a girl aged 5 to 17 with multiple sclerosis.

In its sample, this clonotype was seen a few times. The chain combines TRBV30 with TRBJ2-1; 10 nucleotides match TRBD2. The CDR3 length is 14 residues. V shed 4 bases, J shed 6 bases, and the junction held 6 bases outside the gene matches. Germline loops: CDR1 GTSNPN, CDR2 SVGIG (reference sequence). CDR3 in amino acids: CAWTPSGGTNEQFF. CDR3 coding DNA: TGTGCCTGGACACCTAGCGGGGGCACCAATGAGCAGTTCTTC.

Details on this clonotype: This may be a read error, as it is one base from a much larger clone. The V gene is TRBV7-9, the J gene TRBJ2-1, with 8 bases that match TRBD1. The CDR3 totals 15 residues. The V and J ends lost 4 bases and 9 bases, in that order; junction bases with no gene match: 11. CDR1 SEHNR and CDR2 FQNEAQ come from the germline V gene (reference sequence). DNA for the CDR3: TGTGCCAGCAGCTACGGGGACAGGATTTACCGTGAGCAGTTCTTC. It is translated as CASSYGDRIYREQFF.

At least ten counts were recorded for this clonotype. The rearrangement links TRBV11-2 to TRBJ2-7; TRBD1 matches 8 bases. Germline V CDR1 and CDR2: SGHAT, FQNNGV. Losses at the gene ends were 5 bases for V and 2 bases for J; bases not matched to a gene: 5. The CDR3 has 14 amino acids. CDR3 sequence (DNA): TGTGCCAGCAGCCTATGGACAGGGCCCTACGAGCAGTACTTC. It yields the protein CASSLWTGPYEQYF. Full variable domain (outside the CDR3, taken from reference TRBV11-2 and TRBJ2-7): EAGVAQSPRYKIIEKRQSVAFWCNPISGHATLYWYQQILGQGPKLLIQFQNNGVVDDSQLPKDRFSAERLKGVDSTLKIQPAKLEDSAVYLCASSLWTGPYEQYFGPGTRLTVT.

This clonotype has at least ten counts. The V call is TRBV2, the J call TRBJ1-5; D is unclear. The CDR3 spans 12 residues. Deletions cut 5 bases from V and 7 bases from J, with 9 bases between. CDR1 and CDR2 from the germline V gene are SNHLY and FYNNEI. CDR3 bases: TGTGCCAGCAGTCGTATGACCCAGCCCCAGCATTTT. The encoded protein is CASSRMTQPQHF.

The CDR3 DNA sequence: TGTGCCAGCAGTCGGACAGGTGGGGGAGGCGAGCAGTACTTC. Translating gives CASSRTGGGGEQYF. The chain carries TRBV28 and TRBJ2-7; possible D gene TRBD1, 7 bases. This CDR3 is built from 14 residues. CDR1 is MDHEN and CDR2 is SYDVKM in the germline V gene. V dropped 5 bases and J dropped 6 bases, with 17 bases sitting between them.

This clonotype was picked up a small number of times. V is TRBV3-1 and J is TRBJ2-5; D possibly corresponds to TRBD1 (6 bases). This CDR3 is built from 13 residues. Germline CDR1 reads LGHDT; CDR2 reads YNNKEL (reference sequence). V was cut by 3 bases and J by 5 bases, with 10 bases left in between. The CDR3 nucleotides are TGTGCCAGCAGCCAGGGACAAAGGGAGACCCAGTACTTC. Amino acid sequence: CASSQGQRETQYF.

V gene TRBV5-1 combines with J gene TRBJ2-1, with D uncertain. V lost 2 bases to trimming and J lost 0 bases, with 6 bases between them. The CDR3 loop spans 14 amino acids. Germline V gives CDR1 SGHRS, CDR2 YFSETQ. The CDR3 protein is CASSFHSSYNEQFF. The CDR3 DNA reads as TGCGCCAGCAGCTTTCATAGCTCCTACAATGAGCAGTTCTTC.

The V gene is TRBV29-1, the J gene TRBJ2-5; D might be TRBD1 or TRBD2, each matching 6 bases. Trimming took off 7 bases at V and 4 bases at J, with 19 bases between the two ends. The CDR3 sequence is 14 residues long. CDR1 is SQVTM, CDR2 ANQGSEA, per germline. The CDR3 sequence is CSARGPGEVETQYF. The CDR3 coding sequence is TGCAGCGCCAGGGGACCGGGAGAGGTAGAGACCCAGTACTTC.

To note about this clonotype: A much larger clone sits a single nucleotide away, making a read error possible. The rearrangement joins TRBV5-1 to TRBJ2-2; D possibly corresponds to TRBD2 (5 bases). The CDR3 runs 14 residues. Germline lookup yields CDR1 SGHRS and CDR2 YFSETQ. The CDR3: CASVGGTYTGERFF. CDR3 nucleotide sequence: TGCGCCAGCGTGGGCGGAACGTACACCGGGGAGCGGTTTTTT. Using reference TRBV5-1 and TRBJ2-2 for the parts outside the CDR3, the full variable domain is KAGVTQTPRYLIKTRGQQVTLSCSPISGHRSVSWYQQTPGQGLQFLFEYFSETQRNKGNFPGRFSGRQFSNSRSEMNVSTLELGDSALYLCASVGGTYTGERFFGEGSRLTVL.

The CDR3 DNA follows: TGTGCCAGCAGCTTCTCGTACCGGGACTCACAGGGAGAAGCTTTCTTT. Protein: CASSFSYRDSQGEAFF. The chain is built from TRBV7-9 and TRBJ1-1, with D possibly TRBD1 on 6 matching bases. The CDR3 is made up of 16 amino acids. The germline CDR1 and CDR2 sequences are SEHNR and FQNEAQ (reference sequence). V was shortened by 3 bases and J by 8 bases, with 22 bases between the two germline ends.

About this clonotype: A much larger clone lies a single base off, so this may be a read error. The chain uses TRBV20-1 and TRBJ2-2, with 9 nucleotides matching TRBD2. Germline V gene lookup returns CDR1 DFQATT and CDR2 SNEGSKA (reference sequence). Trimming cost V 3 bases and J 6 bases; bases outside gene matches: 5. This CDR3 contains 14 residues. CDR3 protein: CSARRGGQAGELFF. The CDR3 region has the DNA TGCAGTGCTAGGCGGGGGGGCCAGGCCGGGGAGCTGTTTTTT.

The J gene is TRBJ1-5, the V gene TRBV29-1; 12 bases map to TRBD1. V dropped 4 bases and J dropped 8; count of bases not matched to a gene: 6. Germline CDR1 is SQVTM and CDR2 is ANQGSEA. The length of the CDR3 is 14 residues. In DNA, the CDR3 is TGCAGCGTTGGGGGACAGGGGGCGGGAGAGCCCCAGCATTTT. This encodes CSVGGQGAGEPQHF. The full variable domain, in which reference TRBV29-1 and TRBJ1-5 provide the parts outside the CDR3, is SAVISQKPSRDICQRGTSLTIQCQVDSQVTMMFWYRQQPGQSLTLIATANQGSEATYESGFVIDKFPISRPNLTFSTLTVSNMSPEDSSIYLCSVGGQGAGEPQHFGDGTRLSIL.

V usage is TRBV5-1 and J usage is TRBJ1-2; no reliable D call. The CDR3 totals 13 residues. The germline gives CDR1 SGHRS, CDR2 YFSETQ. Trimming removed 1 base from V and 4 bases from J, with 8 bases in between. Written as DNA, the CDR3 is TGCGCCAGCAGCTTGCAGGAGAGCTATGGCTACACCTTC. Translated, it gives CASSLQESYGYTF.

This chain links TRBV29-1 with TRBJ1-1; 7 positions match TRBD1. V was pared by 7 bases and J by 3 bases, with 32 bases of the junction left unmatched. Germline V CDR1 and CDR2: SQVTM, ANQGSEA. The CDR3 length is 21 residues. Here the CDR3 reads CSAVVPIRVSGQPSTYTEAFF. The CDR3 nucleotides read TGCAGCGCCGTGGTCCCTATAAGGGTATCGGGACAGCCGTCCACTTACACTGAAGCTTTCTTT. The full variable domain, with the rest looked up from reference TRBV29-1 and TRBJ1-1, is SAVISQKPSRDICQRGTSLTIQCQVDSQVTMMFWYRQQPGQSLTLIATANQGSEATYESGFVIDKFPISRPNLTFSTLTVSNMSPEDSSIYLCSAVVPIRVSGQPSTYTEAFFGQGTRLTVV.